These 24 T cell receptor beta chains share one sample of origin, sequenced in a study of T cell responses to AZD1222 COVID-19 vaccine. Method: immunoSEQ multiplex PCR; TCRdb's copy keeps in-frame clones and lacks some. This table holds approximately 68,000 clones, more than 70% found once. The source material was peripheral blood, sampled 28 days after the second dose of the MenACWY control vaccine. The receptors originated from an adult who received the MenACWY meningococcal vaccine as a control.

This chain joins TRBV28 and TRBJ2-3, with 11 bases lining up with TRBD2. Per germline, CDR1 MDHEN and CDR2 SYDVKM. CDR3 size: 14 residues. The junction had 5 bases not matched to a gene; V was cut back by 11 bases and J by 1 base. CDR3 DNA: TGTGCCGGAACTAGCGGGAGTGGCACAGATACGCAGTATTTT. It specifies CAGTSGSGTDTQYF.

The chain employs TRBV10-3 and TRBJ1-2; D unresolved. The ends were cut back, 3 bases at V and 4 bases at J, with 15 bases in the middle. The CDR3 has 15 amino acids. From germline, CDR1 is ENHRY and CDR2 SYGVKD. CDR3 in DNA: TGTGCCATCAGTGAAGTTGGGGAAGCGATCTATGGCTACACCTTC. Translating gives CAISEVGEAIYGYTF.

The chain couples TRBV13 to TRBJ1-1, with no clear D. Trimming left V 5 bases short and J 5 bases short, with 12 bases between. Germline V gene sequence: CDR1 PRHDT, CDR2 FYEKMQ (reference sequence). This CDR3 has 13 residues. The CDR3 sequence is CASSAEEGTEAFF. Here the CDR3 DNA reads TGTGCCAGCAGCGCGGAGGAAGGAACTGAAGCTTTCTTT.

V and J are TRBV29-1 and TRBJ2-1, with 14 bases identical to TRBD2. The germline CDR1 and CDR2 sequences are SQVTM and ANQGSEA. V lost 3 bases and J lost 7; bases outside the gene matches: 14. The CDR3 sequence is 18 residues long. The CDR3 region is CSVDKTSGRALYANEQFF. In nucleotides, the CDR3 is TGCAGCGTTGACAAGACTAGCGGGAGGGCCCTGTACGCTAATGAGCAGTTCTTC.

In DNA, the CDR3 is TGTGCCAGCTCACCTACAGGGGGCGGTGAAGCTTTCTTT. It codes for CASSPTGGGEAFF. V and J are TRBV18 and TRBJ1-1, with TRBD1 matching 9 bases. CDR1 is KGHSH, CDR2 LQKENI, per germline. The CDR3 covers 13 residues. Losses at the gene ends were 3 bases for V and 7 bases for J; bases not matched to a gene: 3.

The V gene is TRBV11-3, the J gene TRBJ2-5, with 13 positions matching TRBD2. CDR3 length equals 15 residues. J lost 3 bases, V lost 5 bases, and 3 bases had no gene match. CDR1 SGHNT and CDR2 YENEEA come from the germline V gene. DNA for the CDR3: TGTGCCAGCAGCCCCGGGACTAGCGGGAAAGAGACCCAGTACTTC. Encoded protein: CASSPGTSGKETQYF.

CDR3 residues: CASSTGPIQPQHF. DNA of the CDR3: TGTGCCAGCAGTACGGGACCAATCCAGCCCCAGCATTTT. The V call is TRBV12-3 or TRBV12-4, the J call TRBJ1-5; perhaps TRBD1 as D (5 bases). The CDR3 is 13 amino acids. V lost 5 bases and J 7 bases, leaving 12 bases between the germline ends.

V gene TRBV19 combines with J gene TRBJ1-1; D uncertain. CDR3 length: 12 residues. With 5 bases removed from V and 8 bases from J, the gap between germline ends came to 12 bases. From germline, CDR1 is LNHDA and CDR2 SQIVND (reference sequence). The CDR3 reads CASSPRTGEAFF. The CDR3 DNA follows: TGTGCCAGTAGTCCTCGAACCGGGGAAGCTTTCTTT.

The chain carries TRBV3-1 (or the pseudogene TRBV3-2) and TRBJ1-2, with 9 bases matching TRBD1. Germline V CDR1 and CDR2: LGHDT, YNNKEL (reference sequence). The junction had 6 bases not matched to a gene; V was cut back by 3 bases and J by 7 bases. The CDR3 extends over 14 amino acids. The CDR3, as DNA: TGTGCCAGCAGCCAGGACGACAGGGGGGCTGGCTACACCTTC. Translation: CASSQDDRGAGYTF.

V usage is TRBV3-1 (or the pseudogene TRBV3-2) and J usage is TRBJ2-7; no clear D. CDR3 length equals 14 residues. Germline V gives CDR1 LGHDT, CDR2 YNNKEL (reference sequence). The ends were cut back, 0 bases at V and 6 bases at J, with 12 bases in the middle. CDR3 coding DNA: TGTGCCAGCAGCCAAGAATCCCCGTCCCTCGAGCAGTACTTC. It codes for CASSQESPSLEQYF.

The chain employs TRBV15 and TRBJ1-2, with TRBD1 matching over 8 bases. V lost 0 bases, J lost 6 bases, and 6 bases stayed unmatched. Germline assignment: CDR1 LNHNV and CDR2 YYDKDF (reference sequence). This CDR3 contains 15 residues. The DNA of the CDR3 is TGTGCCACCAGCAGAGATTCTTCAGGGGGCCATGGCTACACCTTC. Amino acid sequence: CATSRDSSGGHGYTF.

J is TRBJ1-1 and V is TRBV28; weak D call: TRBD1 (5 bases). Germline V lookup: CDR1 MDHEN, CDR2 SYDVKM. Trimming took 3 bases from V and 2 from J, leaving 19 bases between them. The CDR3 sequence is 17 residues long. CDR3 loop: CASSFFGFGGRNTEAFF. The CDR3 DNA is TGTGCCAGCAGTTTTTTTGGGTTTGGGGGGAGAAACACTGAAGCTTTCTTT. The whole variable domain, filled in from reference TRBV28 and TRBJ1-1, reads DVKVTQSSRYLVKRTGEKVFLECVQDMDHENMFWYRQDPGLGLRLIYFSYDVKMKEKGDIPEGYSVSREKKERFSLILESASTNQTSMYLCASSFFGFGGRNTEAFFGQGTRLTVV.

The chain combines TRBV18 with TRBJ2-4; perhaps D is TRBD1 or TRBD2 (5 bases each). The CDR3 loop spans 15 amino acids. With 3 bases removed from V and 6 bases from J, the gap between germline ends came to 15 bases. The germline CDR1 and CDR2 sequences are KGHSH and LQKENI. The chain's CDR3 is CASSPGEGFGNIQYF. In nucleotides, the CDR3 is TGTGCCAGCTCACCGGGTGAGGGGTTTGGAAACATTCAGTACTTC.

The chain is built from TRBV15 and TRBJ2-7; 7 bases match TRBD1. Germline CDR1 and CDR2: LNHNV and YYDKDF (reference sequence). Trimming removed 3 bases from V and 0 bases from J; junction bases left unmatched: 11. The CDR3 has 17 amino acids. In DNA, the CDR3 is TGTGCCACCAGCAGTCCTAGGGGGCCCTTCAGCTCCTACGAGCAGTACTTC. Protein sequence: CATSSPRGPFSSYEQYF. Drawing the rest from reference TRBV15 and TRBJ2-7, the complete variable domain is DAMVIQNPRYQVTQFGKPVTLSCSQTLNHNVMYWYQQKSSQAPKLLFHYYDKDFNNEADTPDNFQSRRPNTSFCFLDIRSPGLGDTAMYLCATSSPRGPFSSYEQYFGPGTRLTVT.

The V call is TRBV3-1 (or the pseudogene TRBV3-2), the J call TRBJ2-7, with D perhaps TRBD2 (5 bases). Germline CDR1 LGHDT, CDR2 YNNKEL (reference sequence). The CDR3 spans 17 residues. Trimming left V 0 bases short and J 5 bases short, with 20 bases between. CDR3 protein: CASSQDLGDPGFHEQYF. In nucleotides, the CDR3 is TGTGCCAGCAGCCAAGATCTAGGAGACCCGGGGTTCCACGAGCAGTACTTC.

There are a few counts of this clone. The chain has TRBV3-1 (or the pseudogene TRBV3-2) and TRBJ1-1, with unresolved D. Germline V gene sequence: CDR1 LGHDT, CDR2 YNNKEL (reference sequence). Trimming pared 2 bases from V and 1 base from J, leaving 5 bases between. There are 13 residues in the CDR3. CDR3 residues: CASSQQENTEAFF. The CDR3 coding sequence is TGTGCCAGCAGCCAACAGGAGAACACTGAAGCTTTCTTT.

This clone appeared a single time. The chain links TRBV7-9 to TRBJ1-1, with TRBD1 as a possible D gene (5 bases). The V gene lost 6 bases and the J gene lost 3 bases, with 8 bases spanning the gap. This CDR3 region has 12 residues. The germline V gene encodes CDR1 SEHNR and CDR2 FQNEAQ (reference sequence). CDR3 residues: CASRGVDTEAFF. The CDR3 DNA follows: TGTGCCAGCAGAGGGGTGGACACTGAAGCTTTCTTT.

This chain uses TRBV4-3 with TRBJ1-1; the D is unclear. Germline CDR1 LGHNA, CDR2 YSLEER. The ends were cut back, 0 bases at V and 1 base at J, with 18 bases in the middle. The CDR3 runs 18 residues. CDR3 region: CASSQEWHRVAGNTEAFF. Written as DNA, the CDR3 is TGCGCCAGCAGCCAAGAATGGCATAGGGTGGCAGGGAACACTGAAGCTTTCTTT.

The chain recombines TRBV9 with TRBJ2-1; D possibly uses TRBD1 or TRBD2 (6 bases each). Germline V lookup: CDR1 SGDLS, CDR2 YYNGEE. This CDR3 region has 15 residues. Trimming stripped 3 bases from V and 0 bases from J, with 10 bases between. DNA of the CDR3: TGTGCCAGCAGCGCCGGGGGCCGCTCCTACAATGAGCAGTTCTTC. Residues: CASSAGGRSYNEQFF.

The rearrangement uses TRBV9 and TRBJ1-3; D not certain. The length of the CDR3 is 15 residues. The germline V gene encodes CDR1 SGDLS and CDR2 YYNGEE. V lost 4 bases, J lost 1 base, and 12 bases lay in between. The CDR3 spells CASSWRPFSGNTIYF. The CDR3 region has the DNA TGTGCCAGCAGCTGGAGACCGTTTTCTGGAAACACCATATATTTT.

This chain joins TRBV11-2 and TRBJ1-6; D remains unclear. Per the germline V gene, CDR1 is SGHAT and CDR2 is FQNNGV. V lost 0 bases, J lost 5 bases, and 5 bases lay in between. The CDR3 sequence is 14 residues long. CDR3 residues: CASSLEHDNSPLHF. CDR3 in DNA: TGTGCCAGCAGCTTAGAACACGATAATTCACCCCTCCACTTT.

CDR3 sequence: CASSLWTVSYEQYF. The CDR3 DNA is TGTGCCAGCAGTTTATGGACGGTCTCCTACGAGCAGTACTTC. The chain joins TRBV28 to TRBJ2-7; D gene uncertain. The CDR3 is 14 residues long. Deletions cut 0 bases from V and 0 bases from J, with 6 bases between. Germline V gene sequence: CDR1 MDHEN, CDR2 SYDVKM.

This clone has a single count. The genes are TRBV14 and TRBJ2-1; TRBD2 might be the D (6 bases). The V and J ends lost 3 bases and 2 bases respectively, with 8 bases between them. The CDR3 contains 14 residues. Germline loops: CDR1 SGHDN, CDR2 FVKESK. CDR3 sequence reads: CASSQRGTYNEQFF. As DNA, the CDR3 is TGTGCCAGCAGCCAGCGGGGAACCTACAATGAGCAGTTCTTC.

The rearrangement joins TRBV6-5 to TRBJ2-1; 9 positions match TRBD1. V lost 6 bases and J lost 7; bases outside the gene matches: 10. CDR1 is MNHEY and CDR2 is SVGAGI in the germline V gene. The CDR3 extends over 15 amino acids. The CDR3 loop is CASSPTGTGLNEQFF. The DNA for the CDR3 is TGTGCCAGCAGCCCCACCGGGACAGGGCTAAATGAGCAGTTCTTC.